The source of this TCR beta chain is a study of cytomegalovirus exposure and HLA in healthy donors. About the research overall: Genotyping showed approximately 81% of 300 to 450 donors falling in the Caucasian-associated ancestry cluster.

The sample holds a few counts of this clone. Its specificity is not known. Findings and caveats of the study: In a later analysis, DRB1 alleles had the most associated TCRs; HLA-C alleles the fewest. A list of about 160 TCR beta chains associated with cytomegalovirus was given.

Primers for the PCR totalled 60 Vbeta and 13 Jbeta. Clones were sequenced by immunoSEQ multiplex PCR, and TCRdb holds only the in-frame ones, with some missing. The sample shows 75,000 to 100,000 clones, 64% of them seen only once. Looked up from germline, CDR1 is MNHNS and CDR2 is SASEGT. Trimming took 5 bases from V and 4 from J, leaving 17 bases between them. This CDR3 is 15 amino acids long. The receptor's source is a man aged 55-75 years in good health and CMV-seronegative. Specimen: PBMCs. The chain joins TRBV6-1 to TRBJ1-2; tentatively, D is TRBD1 (5 bases). Here the CDR3 reads CASSPAGQKIYGYTF. Written as DNA, the CDR3 is TGTGCCAGCAGTCCCGCAGGGCAGAAGATCTATGGCTACACCTTC.